The 22 T cell receptor beta chains reported below all come from one sample, sequenced in a study of response to subunit inactivated influenza vaccine. MiXCR, run by TCRdb on the RT-PCR reads, gives a single entry per CDR3 protein. The sample has 500,000 to 750,000 distinct CDR3 sequences; around 13% are singletons. The sample in question was PBMCs from blood, obtained 11 to 12 days after vaccination. Receptor source: a man in his fifties who received an inactivated influenza vaccine.

Here the CDR3 reads CSAAGRAGHRSYNEQFF. CDR3 nucleotide sequence: TGCAGTGCCGCGGGCCGGGCGGGACATCGCTCCTACAATGAGCAGTTCTTC. The chain is built from TRBV20-1 and TRBJ2-1, with D perhaps assigned TRBD1 or TRBD2 (6 bases each). Trimming removed 6 bases at V and 0 bases at J, with 21 bases between. The CDR3 has 17 residues. Germline V gene lookup returns CDR1 DFQATT and CDR2 SNEGSKA (reference sequence).

This clonotype was picked up a small number of times. The chain recombines TRBV7-2 with TRBJ2-3; TRBD2 matches at 8 bases. Unmatched junction bases numbered 7, after V lost 7 bases and J lost 4 bases. This CDR3 spans 14 amino acids. Per germline, CDR1 SGHTA and CDR2 FQGNSA. CDR3 residues: CASMRSGRADTQYF. The CDR3 nucleotides are TGTGCCAGCATGAGAAGCGGGAGAGCAGATACGCAGTATTTT.

This clonotype was counted a few times. The CDR3 region has the DNA TGTGCCAGCAGTGACCCCGCCGCGAACACTGAAGCTTTCTTT. Translated, it gives CASSDPAANTEAFF. This chain joins TRBV2 and TRBJ1-1, with unresolved D. Between the trimmed V and J ends, which lost 3 bases and 1 base, there was a span of 9 bases. Looked up from germline, CDR1 is SNHLY and CDR2 is FYNNEI. The CDR3 runs 14 residues.

V and J are TRBV29-1 and TRBJ1-5; D is unresolved. Deletions cut 6 bases from V and 1 base from J, with 19 bases between. Germline values: CDR1 SQVTM, CDR2 ANQGSEA. CDR3 length: 16 residues. The CDR3 sequence: CSVKPRETESNQPQHF. The CDR3 DNA sequence: TGCAGCGTCAAACCGCGAGAGACCGAAAGCAATCAGCCCCAGCATTTT.

The chain links TRBV4-2 to TRBJ2-2, with no clear D. CDR1 and CDR2 from the germline V gene are LGHNA and YNFKEQ. This CDR3 has 14 amino acids. V shed 4 bases and J shed 3 bases, with 9 bases lying between them. The CDR3 DNA is TGTGCCAGCAGCCGTAGTTGGGACACCGGGGAGCTGTTTTTT. It translates to CASSRSWDTGELFF.

This chain joins TRBV12-3 or TRBV12-4 and TRBJ1-2; TRBD1 might be the D (5 bases). The CDR3 covers 12 residues. The V gene lost 10 bases and the J gene lost 2 bases, with 11 bases spanning the gap. Here the CDR3 DNA reads TGTGCCACGAAACGGGGGAACTATGGCTACACCTTC. Translation: CATKRGNYGYTF.

The rearrangement uses TRBV11-1 and TRBJ2-7; perhaps TRBD2 as D (6 bases). CDR1 is SGHAT, CDR2 FQDESV, per germline (reference sequence). The CDR3 spans 18 residues. Trimming removed 5 bases from V and 6 bases from J, with 29 bases in between. CDR3 in DNA: TGTGCCAGCAGCCCCAGGAGGGAGCTCAGGGAAGGTAGAATCGAGCAGTACTTC. This codes for CASSPRRELREGRIEQYF.

The J gene is TRBJ2-3, the V gene TRBV29-1, with D maybe TRBD1 (6 bases). This CDR3 is 14 amino acids long. V was shortened by 3 bases and J by 6 bases, with 16 bases between the two germline ends. Per the germline V gene, CDR1 is SQVTM and CDR2 is ANQGSEA. This chain's CDR3 is CSVEGLGHMDTQYF. DNA for the CDR3: TGCAGCGTTGAGGGGCTGGGACATATGGATACGCAGTATTTT.

This chain joins TRBV12-3 or TRBV12-4 and TRBJ2-1, with 11 bases identical to TRBD1. The CDR3 is made up of 14 amino acids. V was clipped by 3 bases and J by 7 bases; unmatched bases: 2. The CDR3 bases are TGTGCCAGCAGTTTCCGGGACAGGGGGAATGAGCAGTTCTTC. Amino acid sequence: CASSFRDRGNEQFF.

This clonotype has more than one count but fewer than ten. V usage is TRBV11-2 and J usage is TRBJ1-4; perhaps TRBD1 as D (5 bases). The CDR3 is 14 amino acids. CDR1 is SGHAT, CDR2 FQNNGV, per germline. The germline V and J ends were trimmed by 3 bases and 6 bases, with 11 bases remaining between them. The CDR3 DNA follows: TGTGCCAGCAGCTTGTACGGAGGGGATGAAAAACTGTTTTTT. It translates to CASSLYGGDEKLFF.

The chain employs TRBV9 and TRBJ2-6, with D unresolved. The CDR3 has 16 residues. Germline CDR1 and CDR2: SGDLS and YYNGEE. V shed 3 bases and J shed 0 bases, with 10 bases lying between them. The DNA of the CDR3 is TGTGCCAGCAGCGACACACTCAGCTCTGGGGCCAACGTCCTGACTTTC. It encodes CASSDTLSSGANVLTF. The whole variable domain, filled in from reference TRBV9 and TRBJ2-6, reads DSGVTQTPKHLITATGQRVTLRCSPRSGDLSVYWYQQSLDQGLQFLIQYYNGEERAKGNILERFSAQQFPDLHSELNLSSLELGDSALYFCASSDTLSSGANVLTFGAGSRLTVL.

The table lists this clonotype with a count of one. CDR3 amino acids: CASRPIATGGEQFF. The DNA of the CDR3 is TGTGCCAGCAGACCCATTGCGACCGGCGGTGAGCAGTTCTTC. The V call is TRBV7-2, the J call TRBJ2-1; no reliable D call. V was shortened by 6 bases and J by 9 bases, with 18 bases between the two germline ends. The CDR3 covers 14 residues. CDR1 is SGHTA, CDR2 FQGNSA, per germline.

The chain links TRBV7-2 to TRBJ1-5; D call uncertain. CDR1 is SGHTA, CDR2 FQGNSA, per germline. The length of the CDR3 is 15 residues. Trimming shortened V by 1 base and J by 4 bases, and 11 bases separated the two germline ends. The CDR3 region is CASSLGPSANQPQHF. As DNA, the CDR3 is TGTGCCAGCAGCTTAGGACCTTCCGCTAATCAGCCCCAGCATTTT. Full variable domain (rest looked up from reference TRBV7-2 and TRBJ1-5): GAGVSQSPSNKVTEKGKDVELRCDPISGHTALYWYRQSLGQGLEFLIYFQGNSAPDKSGLPSDRFSAERTGGSVSTLTIQRTQQEDSAVYLCASSLGPSANQPQHFGDGTRLSIL.

The rearrangement links TRBV6-2 or TRBV6-3 to TRBJ2-1, with D maybe TRBD2 (7 bases). Germline CDR1 reads MNHEY; CDR2 reads SVGEGT. This CDR3 contains 18 residues. V lost 5 bases and J 3 bases, leaving 23 bases between the germline ends. The CDR3 is CASSRISHRGARYNEQFF. As DNA, the CDR3 is TGTGCCAGCAGTCGAATTAGCCACCGGGGGGCTCGCTACAATGAGCAGTTCTTC.

The V call is TRBV9, the J call TRBJ2-1; 7 bases match TRBD2. The CDR3 spans 19 residues. V lost 0 bases to trimming and J lost 8 bases; unmatched junction nucleotides: 20. Germline V lookup: CDR1 SGDLS, CDR2 YYNGEE. The CDR3 sequence is CASSVVPSQTSPPDDEQFF. In nucleotides, the CDR3 is TGTGCCAGCAGCGTAGTTCCGTCTCAGACTAGCCCGCCCGACGATGAGCAGTTCTTC. Full variable domain (remainder filled in from reference TRBV9 and TRBJ2-1): DSGVTQTPKHLITATGQRVTLRCSPRSGDLSVYWYQQSLDQGLQFLIQYYNGEERAKGNILERFSAQQFPDLHSELNLSSLELGDSALYFCASSVVPSQTSPPDDEQFFGPGTRLTVL.

The chain combines TRBV28 with TRBJ2-6, with D possibly TRBD2 on 7 matching bases. The germline CDR1 and CDR2 sequences are MDHEN and SYDVKM. V lost 6 bases and J 0 bases, leaving 18 bases between the germline ends. The CDR3 covers 18 residues. CDR3 bases: TGTGCCAGCAGCACCCCCTCCGGGGGGCTCTCTGGGGCCAACGTCCTGACTTTC. This gives the protein CASSTPSGGLSGANVLTF.

This clonotype turned up a few times. This chain links TRBV29-1 with TRBJ1-2; 9 bases fit TRBD1. The CDR3 spans 12 residues. Losses at the gene ends were 3 bases for V and 7 bases for J; bases not matched to a gene: 3. Germline V gives CDR1 SQVTM, CDR2 ANQGSEA. CDR3 residues: CSVEGTGPGYTF. CDR3 nucleotides: TGCAGCGTTGAGGGGACAGGGCCTGGCTACACCTTC.

The chain's CDR3 is CASSSTGFGTEAFF. CDR3 bases: TGCGCCAGCAGCTCGACGGGCTTCGGCACTGAAGCTTTCTTT. The rearrangement uses TRBV5-1 and TRBJ1-1; D is unresolved. The V end lost 3 bases, the J end lost 4 bases, and 13 bases lay between the germline ends. The germline CDR1 and CDR2 sequences are SGHRS and YFSETQ. This CDR3 comprises 14 residues.

This clonotype has more than one count but fewer than ten. This chain connects TRBV19 to TRBJ2-2, with TRBD1 matching over 9 bases. The length of the CDR3 is 16 residues. With V trimmed by 4 bases and J by 1 base, 4 bases remained unmatched. Germline V gives CDR1 LNHDA, CDR2 SQIVND (reference sequence). The CDR3 is CASSKGQGLNTGELFF. The DNA of the CDR3 is TGTGCCAGTAGTAAGGGACAGGGTCTGAACACCGGGGAGCTGTTTTTT.

Of note for this clonotype: Its ends do not fully match the called genes, so a read error is possible. This chain connects TRBV12-3 or TRBV12-4 to TRBJ2-1, with 7 bases identical to TRBD1. This CDR3 spans 14 amino acids. The CDR3 spells CASSTGVLYNEHFF. In DNA, the CDR3 is TGTGCCAGCAGCACAGGGGTTCTTTACAATGAGCACTTCTTC.

The table lists this clonotype with a few counts. This chain links TRBV20-1 with TRBJ2-4; D may be TRBD1 (5 bases). Trimming took off 5 bases at V and 2 bases at J, with 10 bases between the two ends. Germline CDR1 is DFQATT and CDR2 is SNEGSKA (reference sequence). This CDR3 contains 13 residues. The CDR3 nucleotides are TGCAGTGCTTCTAGGGGCCCCAAAAACATTCAGTACTTC. As protein: CSASRGPKNIQYF.

V gene TRBV15 combines with J gene TRBJ2-1, with 10 bases fitting TRBD2. Germline V gene data show CDR1 as LNHNV and CDR2 as YYDKDF (reference sequence). Germline trimming cut 5 bases from V and 9 bases from J; bases unmatched to any gene: 13. The CDR3 length is 16 residues. In DNA form, the CDR3 reads TGTGCCACCAGCGCCTTCGGTCATAGCGGGGGGCGTGAGCAGTTCTTC. Residues: CATSAFGHSGGREQFF.